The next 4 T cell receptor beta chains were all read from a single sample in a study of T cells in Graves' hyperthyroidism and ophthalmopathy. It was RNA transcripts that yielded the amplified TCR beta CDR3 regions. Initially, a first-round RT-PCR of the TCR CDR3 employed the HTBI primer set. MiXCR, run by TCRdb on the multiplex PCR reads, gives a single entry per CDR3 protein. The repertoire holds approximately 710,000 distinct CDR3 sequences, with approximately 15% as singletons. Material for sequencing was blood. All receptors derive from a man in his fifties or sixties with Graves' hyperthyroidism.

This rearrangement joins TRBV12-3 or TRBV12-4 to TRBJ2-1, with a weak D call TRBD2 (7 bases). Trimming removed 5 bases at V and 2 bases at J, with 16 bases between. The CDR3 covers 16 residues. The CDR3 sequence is CASSLLVGGPYNEQFF. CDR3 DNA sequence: TGTGCCAGCAGTCTCTTGGTGGGGGGGCCCTACAATGAGCAGTTCTTC.

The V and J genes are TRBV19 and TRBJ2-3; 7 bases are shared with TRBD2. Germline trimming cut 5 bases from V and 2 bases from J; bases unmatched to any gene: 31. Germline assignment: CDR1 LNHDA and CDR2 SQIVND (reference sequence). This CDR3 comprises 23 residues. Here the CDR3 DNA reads TGTGCCAGTAGTCTAATCGACTCCCTGGGGCTAGCGGAGTCTTCCACCCCCACAGATACGCAGTATTTT. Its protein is CASSLIDSLGLAESSTPTDTQYF.

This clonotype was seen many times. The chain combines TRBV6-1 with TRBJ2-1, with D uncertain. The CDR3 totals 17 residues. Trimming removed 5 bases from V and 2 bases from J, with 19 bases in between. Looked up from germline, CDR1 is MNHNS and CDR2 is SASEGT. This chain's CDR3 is CASSYSRAIGPYNEQFF. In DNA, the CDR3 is TGTGCCAGCAGTTATTCCCGAGCTATCGGCCCCTACAATGAGCAGTTCTTC.

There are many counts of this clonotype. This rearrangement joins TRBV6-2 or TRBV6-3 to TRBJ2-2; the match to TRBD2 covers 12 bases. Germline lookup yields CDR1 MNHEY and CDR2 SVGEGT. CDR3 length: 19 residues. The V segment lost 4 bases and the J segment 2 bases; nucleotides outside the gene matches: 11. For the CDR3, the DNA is TGTGCCAGCAGTTGCCCCAAACTAGCGGGAGGCCATAACACCGGGGAGCTGTTTTTT. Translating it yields CASSCPKLAGGHNTGELFF.